This T cell receptor (beta chain) originates from a study of blood T cell repertoires in COVID-19. Looking at the study overall: PBMCs, B-cell-depleted T cells, or T cells were the source of the cDNA or gDNA that made up the material.

Authors' methods: Quantification of nucleated cells was approximated via reference gene primer amplification. Profiling relied on immunoSEQ multiplex PCR, and the TCRdb table lists in-frame clones only, not all of them. V and J calls and clone size are those listed in that table; D and trimming were worked out from the DNA. The sample has about 40,000 clones, roughly 84% seen once. The receptor was derived from a human donor in a cohort sampled during active COVID-19. Source material: peripheral blood.

CDR3 in DNA: TGTGCCAGCAGCTTGCTGGGACAGGGTGTCCACAATGAGCAGTTCTTC. This codes for CASSLLGQGVHNEQFF. This chain connects TRBV5-6 to TRBJ2-1; 9 nucleotides agree with TRBD1. V shed 1 base and J 5 bases; nucleotides not matched to a gene: 7. The CDR3 runs to 16 residues. Germline V CDR1 and CDR2: SGHDT, YYEEEE.